This passage covers 14 T cell receptor beta chains from one sample sequenced in a study of T cells after yellow fever vaccination. MiXCR, applied by TCRdb to the 5' RACE reads, yields one record per CDR3 protein. The data show some 220,000 distinct CDR3 sequences, 2.5% to 3.5% seen once. Sequencing was performed on CD4+ T cells sorted from PBMCs, taken 10 days after the yellow fever booster vaccination. These receptors all come from a young man who received the YFV17D yellow fever vaccine.

This clonotype was recorded a few times. The chain couples TRBV15 to TRBJ2-5, with a tentative D call TRBD2 (6 bases). V was trimmed by 11 bases and J by 3 bases, leaving 22 bases between them. CDR3 length: 15 residues. The germline V gene encodes CDR1 LNHNV and CDR2 YYDKDF (reference sequence). The DNA for the CDR3 is TGTGCCGTAGGACCGTCAGGAGGGGAGAAAGAGACCCAGTACTTC. Encoded protein: CAVGPSGGEKETQYF.

This clonotype was recorded many times. The rearrangement links TRBV14 to TRBJ2-1; D is unresolved. Between the trimmed V and J ends, which lost 4 bases and 10 bases, there was a span of 17 bases. The CDR3 is made up of 14 amino acids. Germline V gives CDR1 SGHDN, CDR2 FVKESK. The CDR3 sequence is CASSRSLLSGEQFF. The CDR3, as DNA: TGTGCCAGCAGCCGCTCCCTCCTAAGTGGGGAGCAGTTCTTC.

V gene TRBV20-1 combines with J gene TRBJ2-3; perhaps TRBD2 as D (7 bases). V shed 1 base and J shed 6 bases, with 14 bases lying between them. The germline V gene encodes CDR1 DFQATT and CDR2 SNEGSKA (reference sequence). This CDR3 comprises 14 residues. The DNA for the CDR3 is TGCAGTGCTAGAGGCCCGAAGGGGGGGGATACGCAGTATTTT. It yields the protein CSARGPKGGDTQYF.

In this sample, this clonotype turned up many times. The chain couples TRBV29-1 to TRBJ1-5; the match to TRBD1 covers 10 bases. Germline V gives CDR1 SQVTM, CDR2 ANQGSEA. Trimming at V came to 4 bases and at J to 2 bases, leaving 2 bases not matched to a gene. The CDR3 spans 14 residues. CDR3 amino acids: CSVAGTGGNQPQHF. In DNA, the CDR3 is TGCAGCGTTGCCGGGACAGGGGGCAATCAGCCCCAGCATTTT.

This clonotype was seen more than once but under ten times. The J gene is TRBJ2-7, the V gene TRBV18, with TRBD1 as a possible D gene (5 bases). This CDR3 is built from 14 residues. CDR1 is KGHSH and CDR2 is LQKENI in the germline V gene. V dropped 3 bases and J dropped 3 bases, with 12 bases sitting between them. This CDR3 is CASSPDSYLYEQYF. The CDR3 DNA reads TGTGCCAGCTCACCCGACAGTTACCTCTACGAGCAGTACTTC. The variable domain in full, with the rest retrieved from reference TRBV18 and TRBJ2-7, is NAGVMQNPRHLVRRRGQEARLRCSPMKGHSHVYWYRQLPEEGLKFMVYLQKENIIDESGMPKERFSAEFPKEGPSILRIQQVVRGDSAAYFCASSPDSYLYEQYFGPGTRLTVT.

This clonotype was seen ten or more times. V usage is TRBV18 and J usage is TRBJ2-2; no definite D call. Germline lookup yields CDR1 KGHSH and CDR2 LQKENI. This CDR3 contains 12 residues. V was trimmed by 2 bases and J by 6 bases, leaving 4 bases between them. CDR3 nucleotides: TGTGCCAGCTCACCAGGTGCCGGGGAGCTGTTTTTT. It codes for CASSPGAGELFF.

This clonotype was detected a few times. V gene TRBV9 combines with J gene TRBJ2-3; 7 bases agree with TRBD2. V trimming: 2 bases; J trimming: 2 bases; junction bases outside the gene matches: 5. The germline CDR1 and CDR2 sequences are SGDLS and YYNGEE. The CDR3 has 15 amino acids. CDR3 amino acids: CASSVPGTNTDTQYF. The CDR3 DNA is TGTGCCAGCAGCGTTCCCGGGACTAACACAGATACGCAGTATTTT.

The CDR3 here is CASSPWTGERIGSPLHF. Written as DNA, the CDR3 is TGTGCCAGCAGCCCGTGGACAGGGGAAAGGATAGGTTCACCCCTCCACTTT. The chain employs TRBV13 and TRBJ1-6; the match to TRBD1 covers 9 bases. V gave up 5 bases and J gave up 9 bases; unmatched junction bases: 14. Per the germline V gene, CDR1 is PRHDT and CDR2 is FYEKMQ (reference sequence). This CDR3 is built from 17 residues.

This clonotype has a count of ten or more. The chain combines TRBV5-1 with TRBJ1-4; D is perhaps TRBD1 (5 bases). Germline CDR1 and CDR2: SGHRS and YFSETQ. V lost 3 bases, J lost 3 bases, and 12 bases lay in between. The CDR3 extends over 15 amino acids. The CDR3 sequence is CASSSQGTANEKLFF. As DNA, the CDR3 is TGCGCCAGCAGCTCTCAGGGTACAGCTAATGAAAAACTGTTTTTT.

This clonotype showed up many times. The chain is built from TRBV6-6 and TRBJ2-7; TRBD2 matches 7 bases. CDR3 length equals 13 residues. Germline loops: CDR1 MNHNY, CDR2 SVGAGI (reference sequence). V lost 6 bases and J lost 6; bases outside the gene matches: 8. The CDR3 DNA reads as TGTGCCAGCAGCCCCGAGGGACTACGCGAGCAGTACGTC. This encodes CASSPEGLREQYV.

The rearrangement uses TRBV2 and TRBJ2-2; D perhaps matches TRBD1 (5 bases). The germline CDR1 and CDR2 sequences are SNHLY and FYNNEI. There are 15 residues in the CDR3. Trimming cost V 6 bases and J 0 bases, with 11 bases left between them. In DNA form, the CDR3 reads TGTGCCAGCAGGGCCACAGGCGCGAACACCGGGGAGCTGTTTTTT. Translating gives CASRATGANTGELFF.

The V and J genes are TRBV4-1 and TRBJ2-1; D may be TRBD1 (6 bases). Per germline, CDR1 MGHRA and CDR2 YSYEKL. Trimming left V 0 bases short and J 14 bases short, with 8 bases between. CDR3 length equals 11 residues. CDR3 region: CASSQDGQKFF. The DNA of the CDR3 is TGCGCCAGCAGCCAAGACGGACAGAAGTTCTTC.

The V and J genes are TRBV7-9 and TRBJ2-1; perhaps TRBD2 as D (5 bases). This CDR3 contains 15 residues. Germline values: CDR1 SEHNR, CDR2 FQNEAQ (reference sequence). V lost 2 bases, J lost 6 bases, and 14 bases lay in between. In nucleotides, the CDR3 is TGTGCCAGCAGCTTAAGGGCGGGTGCTAGCAATGAGCAGTTCTTC. As protein: CASSLRAGASNEQFF.

This clonotype was seen many times. This chain joins TRBV29-1 and TRBJ2-3; the D call may be TRBD1 or TRBD2 (5 bases each). In germline, CDR1 is SQVTM, CDR2 ANQGSEA. The CDR3 covers 13 residues. The CDR3 reads CSFTGPQFDTQYF. CDR3 nucleotide sequence: TGCAGTTTCACGGGGCCACAGTTTGATACGCAGTATTTT.